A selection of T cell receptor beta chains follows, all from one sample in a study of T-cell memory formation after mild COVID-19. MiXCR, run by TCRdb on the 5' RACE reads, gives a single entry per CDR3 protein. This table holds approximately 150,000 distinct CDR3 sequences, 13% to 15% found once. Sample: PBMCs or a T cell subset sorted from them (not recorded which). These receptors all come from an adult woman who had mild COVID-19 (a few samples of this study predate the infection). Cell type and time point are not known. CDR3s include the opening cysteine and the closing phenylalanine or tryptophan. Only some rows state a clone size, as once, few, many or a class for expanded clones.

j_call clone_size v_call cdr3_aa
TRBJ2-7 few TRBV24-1 CATANYYEQYF
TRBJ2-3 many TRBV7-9 CASSLKRIGLTDTQYF
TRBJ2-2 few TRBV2 CAGNEGVETGELFF
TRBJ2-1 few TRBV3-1 CASSVGLAGSYNEQFF
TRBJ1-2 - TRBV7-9 CASSPGHRAGYGYTF
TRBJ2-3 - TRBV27 CASSLLPGGSTDTQYF
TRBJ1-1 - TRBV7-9 CASSLESNTEAFF
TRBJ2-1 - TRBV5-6 CASSFPQGSYNEQFF
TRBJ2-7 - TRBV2 CASSGGTYEQYF
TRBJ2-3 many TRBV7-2 CASSFPGQGVTSTDTQYF
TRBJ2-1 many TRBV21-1 CASSKPLAGSSYNEQFF
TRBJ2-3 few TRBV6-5 CASSYGTGDSDTQYF
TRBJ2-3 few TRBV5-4 CASSFFGGGDTDTQYF
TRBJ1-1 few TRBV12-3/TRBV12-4 CASSKTGSNTEAFF
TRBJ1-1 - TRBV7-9 CASSLEANTEAFF
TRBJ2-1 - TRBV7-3 CASSFLDGQFF
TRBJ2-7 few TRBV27 CASSSWDIPGEAEQYF
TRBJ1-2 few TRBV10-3 CAITTTGGGYTF
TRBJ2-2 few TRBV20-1 CSAPGLTPGELFF
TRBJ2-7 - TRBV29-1 CSVEGSMMADSSYEQYF
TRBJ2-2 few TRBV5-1 CASSLVAGGPNTGELFF
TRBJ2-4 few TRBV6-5 CASSYSLSVRRAKNIQYF
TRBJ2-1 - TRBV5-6 CASSRKGGRSYNEQFF
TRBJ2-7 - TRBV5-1 CASTDRDKGSYEQYF
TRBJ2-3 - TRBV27 CASSLDRSTDTQYF
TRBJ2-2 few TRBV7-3 CASSPGIVGGELFF
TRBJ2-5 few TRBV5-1 CASSFQRGGRETQYF
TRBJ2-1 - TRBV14 CASSQERGRDPYFLSYNEQFF